The 13 T cell receptor beta chains below come from one sample, sequenced in a study of T cell repertoires in cytomegalovirus infection (dated by TCRdb to the late 2010s). The antigens these receptors bind are not known. The instrument given in TCRdb is Illumina HiSeq 1500. TCRdb applied fastp at Q25 and MiXCR to the public reads, then kept only in-frame beta chains. Each CDR3 protein gets just one entry, which takes the most common genes and DNA from the rows behind it. In this sample the table shows hundreds of thousands of distinct CDR3 sequences, approximately 33% of which occur a single time. The ten biggest clones cover roughly 18% of the sample. This specimen's treatment or condition label, per the study, means: in vitro stimulation with specific CMV peptide epitopes to enrich CMV-specific T cells. Sequenced material: cultured PBMCs, taken from culture after CMV antigen stimulation. Every receptor here comes from a human donor in good health (CMV status not recorded). Some clones in this sample may be carry-over from other donors' samples.

This clonotype was observed a handful of times. The chain links TRBV7-9 to TRBJ1-2, with D uncertain. V was clipped by 4 bases and J by 6 bases, with 12 bases between them. In germline, CDR1 is SEHNR, CDR2 FQNEAQ (reference sequence). The length of the CDR3 is 13 residues. The CDR3 spells CASSSYGLDGYTF. Here the CDR3 DNA reads TGTGCCAGCAGCTCATACGGACTAGATGGCTACACCTTC.

This chain links TRBV12-3 or TRBV12-4 with TRBJ1-2; a possible D gene is TRBD1 (5 bases). V dropped 5 bases and J dropped 3 bases, with 16 bases sitting between them. CDR3 length: 15 residues. Here the CDR3 reads CASSPSPDRYYGYTF. CDR3 nucleotides: TGTGCCAGCAGTCCATCCCCCGACAGATACTATGGCTACACCTTC.

The table lists this clonotype with a few counts. This chain links TRBV6-1 with TRBJ2-7; D remains unclear. V lost 6 bases and J lost 2, with 17 bases in between. The CDR3 loop spans 15 amino acids. The germline V gene encodes CDR1 MNHNS and CDR2 SASEGT. In DNA form, the CDR3 reads TGTGCCAGCAGAAGAAGCTTAAAACCTCCCTACGAGCAGTACTTC. This sequence encodes CASRRSLKPPYEQYF.

V is TRBV7-2 and J is TRBJ2-5, with D possibly called TRBD1 or TRBD2 (5 bases each). The CDR3 has 15 residues. Germline CDR1 is SGHTA and CDR2 is FQGNSA. V was cut by 4 bases and J by 4 bases, with 16 bases left in between. The CDR3 spells CASSSLGTRRETQYF. Written as DNA, the CDR3 is TGTGCCAGCAGCTCCCTCGGGACCCGCCGAGAGACCCAGTACTTC.

This clonotype has only a few counts. V usage is TRBV7-9 and J usage is TRBJ2-5; tentatively, D is TRBD1 or TRBD2 (5 bases each). Trimming took off 3 bases at V and 1 base at J, with 12 bases between the two ends. Per germline, CDR1 SEHNR and CDR2 FQNEAQ (reference sequence). The CDR3 has 15 residues. The CDR3 DNA reads TGTGCCAGCAGCTTTGGGACGGTGCTCCAAGAGACCCAGTACTTC. It is translated as CASSFGTVLQETQYF. Complete variable domain (other parts from reference TRBV7-9 and TRBJ2-5): DTGVSQNPRHKITKRGQNVTFRCDPISEHNRLYWYRQTLGQGPEFLTYFQNEAQLEKSRLLSDRFSAERPKGSFSTLEIQRTEQGDSAMYLCASSFGTVLQETQYFGPGTRLLVL.

The V and J genes are TRBV5-4 and TRBJ1-4, with D unclear. Germline V gene lookup returns CDR1 SGHNT and CDR2 YYREEE (reference sequence). The V end lost 5 bases, the J end lost 0 bases, and 14 bases lay between the germline ends. The length of the CDR3 is 16 residues. This CDR3 is CASSSFDTATNEKLFF. For the CDR3, the DNA is TGTGCCAGCAGTTCTTTCGATACCGCAACTAATGAAAAACTGTTTTTT.

In DNA, the CDR3 is TGTGCCAGCAGTCCTACAGGCCCCCGCACACAGTACTTC. It yields the protein CASSPTGPRTQYF. The gene calls are TRBV6-1 and TRBJ2-7, with D possibly being TRBD1 (5 bases). The V and J ends lost 5 bases and 10 bases respectively, with 18 bases between them. CDR1 is MNHNS, CDR2 SASEGT, per germline. The CDR3 loop spans 13 amino acids.

The chain has TRBV6-2 or TRBV6-3 and TRBJ2-1; D is unresolved. The CDR3 has 11 residues. Per the germline V gene, CDR1 is MNHEY and CDR2 is SVGEGT. V lost 5 bases to trimming and J lost 10 bases, with 9 bases between them. The CDR3 DNA sequence: TGTGCCAGCAGTAGGGCTACGGAGCAGTTCTTC. It specifies CASSRATEQFF.

The rearrangement joins TRBV6-6 to TRBJ2-1; no reliable D call. Germline assignment: CDR1 MNHNY and CDR2 SVGAGI (reference sequence). The V and J ends lost 2 bases and 0 bases respectively, with 23 bases between them. This CDR3 contains 20 residues. CDR3 region: CASSYRAIHPPMSSYNEQFF. The CDR3 nucleotides read TGTGCCAGCAGTTACAGGGCTATCCACCCCCCGATGAGCTCCTACAATGAGCAGTTCTTC.

This clonotype was seen only a few times. The chain has TRBV20-1 and TRBJ2-5; D is possibly TRBD1 or TRBD2 (5 bases each). The V gene lost 5 bases and the J gene lost 0 bases, with 16 bases spanning the gap. Germline V gene data show CDR1 as DFQATT and CDR2 as SNEGSKA (reference sequence). The CDR3 is made up of 15 amino acids. DNA of the CDR3: TGCAGTGCTCCGGCATGGGGGAAGTACCAAGAGACCCAGTACTTC. Translated: CSAPAWGKYQETQYF.

The rearrangement uses TRBV7-8 and TRBJ2-1, with D tentatively TRBD2 (5 bases). The CDR3 length is 16 residues. Trimming stripped 2 bases from V and 6 bases from J, with 17 bases between. Germline CDR1 and CDR2: SGHVS and FQNEAQ. Here the CDR3 reads CASSLHAGGEPNEQFF. The CDR3 bases are TGTGCCAGCAGCTTACACGCGGGTGGAGAACCCAATGAGCAGTTCTTC.

The chain carries TRBV27 and TRBJ2-7, with TRBD2 identical over 12 bases. Trimming at V came to 0 bases and at J to 2 bases, leaving 2 bases not matched to a gene. This CDR3 has 16 amino acids. The germline CDR1 and CDR2 sequences are MNHEY and SMNVEV (reference sequence). The CDR3 protein is CASSLSGLAGTYEQYF. The CDR3 nucleotides are TGTGCCAGCAGTTTATCAGGACTAGCGGGGACCTACGAGCAGTACTTC.

This clonotype was detected a few times. V gene TRBV11-1 combines with J gene TRBJ1-4, with 8 bases aligning to TRBD1. CDR3 length equals 15 residues. Germline V gives CDR1 SGHAT, CDR2 FQDESV (reference sequence). V dropped 5 bases and J dropped 6; count of bases not matched to a gene: 8. CDR3 DNA sequence: TGTGCCAGCAGCCCCGTGGGACAGGCGGATGAAAAACTGTTTTTT. This codes for CASSPVGQADEKLFF.